This record concerns one T cell receptor (beta chain) sequence. What antigen it recognizes has not been identified. No quality values exist for individual bases; no much larger clone is one base distant. The immunoSEQ Assay, a bias-controlled multiplex PCR, was used to amplify TCRbeta CDR3 regions from genomic DNA. The published analysis was carried out like this. Within the assay, amplification of reference gene primers was used to estimate how many nucleated cells each sample contained. To quantify the absolute abundance of each unique TCRbeta CDR3 rearrangement, sequence reads were collapsed and filtered. Productive Simpson clonality was computed per sample as the square root of Simpson's diversity index over productive rearrangements. The table was pulled from immuneACCESS by TCRdb, which kept in-frame rearrangements only. Such tables lose some clones; where checked, under half of the loss comes from unresolved V genes, and the rest has no known cause. V and J calls plus clone size are reproduced from that table; the DNA served to infer D and trimming. This sample is represented by about 75,000 clones; approximately 90% of them were singletons. The ten largest account for under 25% of the sample.

The collaborating institutions used their own protocols to collect whole blood in K2EDTA tubes. For TCRbeta analysis, collaborators shipped samples in one of three forms: frozen whole blood, isolated PBMCs, or DNA extracted from either of those sample types. This specimen belongs to a study of blood T cell repertoires in COVID-19 (dated by TCRdb to the early 2020s). With respect to the entire study: Samples from collaborators originated in the United States, Italy and Spain and spanned both the acute and convalescent phases of COVID-19. Sample metadata almost always included a de-identified subject ID, COVID-19 status, age in years and sex. Deeply sampled blood TCRbeta repertoires from subjects exposed to, actively infected with, or recovered from COVID-19 were included in the dataset. The prospective study material was composed of cDNA or gDNA derived from T cells, B-cell-depleted T cells, or PBMCs. Where available, HLA class I and class II types were taken from metadata supplied by the sample provider and were not determined by assay-based typing. Samples were obtained from the ongoing ImmuneRACE study (first 160 participants) and from 1,200 or so subjects provided by 6 global collaborators. The repertoires were made available in a free public database intended to serve as a resource for research on the immune response to SARS-CoV-2.

Results and caveats for the whole study, not just this receptor: Clinical and demographic metadata were provided uncurated, with the amount varying by source and participant.

Taken from cysteine to phenylalanine, the CDR3 has 17 residues. Left in the record is the CDR3 DNA by itself, 51 bases read in frame from the first base. The germline V and J ends show losses of 0 bases and 1 base respectively, and no gene match explains 6 bases of the junction. CDR1 and CDR2 were assigned from the germline V gene as LGHNA and YNFKEQ. The sequenced material came from peripheral blood. The chain employs TRBV4-2 and TRBJ2-3; TRBD2 matches 8 bases in the middle. This receptor was taken from a human donor in a cohort sampled during active COVID-19. The encoded CDR3 is CASSQDHNSGGTDTQYF. The DNA reads as follows: TGTGCCAGCAGCCAAGATCACAATAGCGGGGGCACAGATACGCAGTATTTT.